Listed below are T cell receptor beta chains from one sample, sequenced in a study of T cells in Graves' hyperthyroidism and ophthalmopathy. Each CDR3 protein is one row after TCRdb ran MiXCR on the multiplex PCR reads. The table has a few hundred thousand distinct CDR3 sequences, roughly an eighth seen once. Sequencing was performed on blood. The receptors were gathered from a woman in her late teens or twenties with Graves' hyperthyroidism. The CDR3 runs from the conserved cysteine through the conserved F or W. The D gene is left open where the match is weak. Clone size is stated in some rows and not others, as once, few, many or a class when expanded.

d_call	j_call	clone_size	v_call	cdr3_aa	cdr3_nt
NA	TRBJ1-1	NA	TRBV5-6	CASSSPQYTEAFF	TGTGCCAGCAGCTCACCACAGTACACTGAAGCTTTCTTT
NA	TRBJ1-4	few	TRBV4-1	CASSQGGATNEKLFF	TGCGCCAGCAGCCAAGGCGGGGCAACTAATGAAAAACTGTTTTTT
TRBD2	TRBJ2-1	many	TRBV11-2	CASSPAPGGSSYNEQFF	TGTGCCAGCAGCCCAGCCCCGGGAGGGAGCTCCTACAATGAGCAGTTCTTC
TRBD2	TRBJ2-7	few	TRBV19	CASSTGGLELSYEQYF	TGTGCCAGTAGTACAGGAGGACTAGAATTGTCCTACGAGCAGTACTTC
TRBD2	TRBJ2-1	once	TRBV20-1	CSARVPGLAGGRYNEQFF	TGCAGTGCTAGGGTCCCGGGACTAGCGGGAGGGCGGTACAATGAGCAGTTCTTC
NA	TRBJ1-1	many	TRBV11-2	CASSLDLEGYTEAFF	TGTGCCAGCAGCTTAGATCTTGAGGGGTACACTGAAGCTTTCTTT
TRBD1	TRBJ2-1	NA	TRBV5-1	CASSQGTGAYNEQFF	TGCGCCAGCAGTCAGGGGACAGGGGCCTACAATGAGCAGTTCTTC
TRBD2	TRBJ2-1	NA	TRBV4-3	CASSLRTSENEQFF	TGCGCCAGCAGCCTCCGGACTAGCGAGAATGAGCAGTTCTTC
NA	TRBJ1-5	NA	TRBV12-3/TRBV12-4	CASRRTGIQPQHF	TGTGCCAGCAGACGTACAGGGATTCAGCCCCAGCATTTT
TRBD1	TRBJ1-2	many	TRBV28	CASSLTEGGWGGYTF	TGTGCCAGCAGTCTAACAGAAGGGGGCTGGGGTGGCTACACCTTC
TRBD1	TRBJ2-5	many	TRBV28	CASSRTGGNLALEYF	TGTGCCAGCAGTCGGACAGGGGGCAATTTGGCGCTAGAGTACTTC
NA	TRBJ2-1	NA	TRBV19	CASSIVPGNNEQFF	TGTGCCAGTAGTATAGTTCCAGGGAACAATGAGCAGTTCTTC
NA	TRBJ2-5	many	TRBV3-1	CASSPWVGAGPISNQYF	TGTGCCAGCAGCCCCTGGGTGGGGGCGGGACCGATCTCCAACCAGTACTTC
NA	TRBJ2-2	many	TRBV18	CASSPPAGNPGELFF	TGTGCCAGCTCACCACCGGCAGGGAATCCCGGGGAGCTGTTTTTT
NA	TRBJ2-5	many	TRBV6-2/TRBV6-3	CASSYAGLRQETQYF	TGTGCCAGCAGTTACGCGGGACTCCGCCAAGAGACCCAGTACTTC
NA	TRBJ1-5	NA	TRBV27	CASSRQGAPQHF	TGTGCCAGCAGTCGACAAGGGGCACCCCAGCATTTT
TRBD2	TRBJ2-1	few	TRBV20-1	CSAKRLADYNEQFF	TGCAGTGCTAAGCGACTAGCGGACTACAATGAGCAGTTCTTC
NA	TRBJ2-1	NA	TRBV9	CASSVDAGRGYNEQFF	TGTGCCAGCAGCGTAGATGCGGGTCGGGGATACAATGAGCAGTTCTTC
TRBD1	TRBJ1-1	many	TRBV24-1	CATSARGAGAEGTEAFF	TGTGCCACCAGTGCCAGGGGGGCGGGAGCTGAGGGAACTGAAGCTTTCTTT
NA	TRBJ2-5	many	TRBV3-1	CASSQPGTKETQYF	TGTGCCAGCAGCCAACCGGGGACAAAAGAGACCCAGTACTTC
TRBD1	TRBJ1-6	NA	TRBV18	CASSGEPGTGGVKDSPLHF	TGTGCCAGCTCGGGGGAGCCCGGGACAGGGGGAGTAAAGGATTCACCCCTCCACTTT
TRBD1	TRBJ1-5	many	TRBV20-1	CSTRGQGNQPQHF	TGCAGTACGAGAGGACAGGGCAATCAGCCCCAGCATTTT